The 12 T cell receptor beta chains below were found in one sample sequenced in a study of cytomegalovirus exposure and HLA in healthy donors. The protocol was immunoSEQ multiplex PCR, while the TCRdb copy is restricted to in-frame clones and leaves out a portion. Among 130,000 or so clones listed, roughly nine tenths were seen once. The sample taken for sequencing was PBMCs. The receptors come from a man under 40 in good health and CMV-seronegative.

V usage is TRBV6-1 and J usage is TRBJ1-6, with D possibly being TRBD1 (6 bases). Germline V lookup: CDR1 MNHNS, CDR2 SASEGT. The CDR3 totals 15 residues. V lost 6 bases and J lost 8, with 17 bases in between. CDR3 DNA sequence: TGTGCCAGCAGCAGCGGGGGCGCAGAGGATTCACCCCTCCACTTT. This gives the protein CASSSGGAEDSPLHF.

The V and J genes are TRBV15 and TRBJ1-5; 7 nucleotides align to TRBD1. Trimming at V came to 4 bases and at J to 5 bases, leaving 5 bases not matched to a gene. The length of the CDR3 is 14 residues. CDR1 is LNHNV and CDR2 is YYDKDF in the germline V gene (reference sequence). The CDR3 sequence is CATSTDRVYQPQHF. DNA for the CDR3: TGTGCCACCAGCACCGACAGGGTTTATCAGCCCCAGCATTTT.

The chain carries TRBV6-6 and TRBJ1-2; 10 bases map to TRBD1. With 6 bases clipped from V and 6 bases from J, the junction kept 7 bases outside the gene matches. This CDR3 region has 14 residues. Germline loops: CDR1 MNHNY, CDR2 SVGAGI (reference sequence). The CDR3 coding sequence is TGTGCCAGCAGGAAGACAGGGGGCGCCCATGGCTACACCTTC. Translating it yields CASRKTGGAHGYTF.

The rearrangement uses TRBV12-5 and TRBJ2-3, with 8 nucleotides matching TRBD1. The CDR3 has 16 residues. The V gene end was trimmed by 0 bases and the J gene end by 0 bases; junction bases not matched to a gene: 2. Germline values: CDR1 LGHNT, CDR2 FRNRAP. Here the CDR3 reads CASGLVQGVSTDTQYF. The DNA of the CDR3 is TGTGCTAGTGGTTTGGTACAGGGGGTGAGCACAGATACGCAGTATTTT.

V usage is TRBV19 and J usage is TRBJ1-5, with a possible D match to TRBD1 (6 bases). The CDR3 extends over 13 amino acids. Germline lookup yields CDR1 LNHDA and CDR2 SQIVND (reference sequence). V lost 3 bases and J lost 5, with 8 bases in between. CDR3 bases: TGTGCCAGTAGTATTGCAGGGGATCAGCCCCAGCATTTT. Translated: CASSIAGDQPQHF.

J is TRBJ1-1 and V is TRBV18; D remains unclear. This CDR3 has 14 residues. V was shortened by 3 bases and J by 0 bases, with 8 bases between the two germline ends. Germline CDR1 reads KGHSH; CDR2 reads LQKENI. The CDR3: CASSPGNLNTEAFF. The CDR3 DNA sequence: TGTGCCAGCTCACCGGGCAATTTGAACACTGAAGCTTTCTTT.

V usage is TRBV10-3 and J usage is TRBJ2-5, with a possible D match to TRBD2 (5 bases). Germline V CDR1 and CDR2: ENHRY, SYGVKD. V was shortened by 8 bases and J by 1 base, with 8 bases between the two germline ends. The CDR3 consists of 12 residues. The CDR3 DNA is TGTGCCATCGGGAGAAGCCAAGAGACCCAGTACTTC. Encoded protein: CAIGRSQETQYF.

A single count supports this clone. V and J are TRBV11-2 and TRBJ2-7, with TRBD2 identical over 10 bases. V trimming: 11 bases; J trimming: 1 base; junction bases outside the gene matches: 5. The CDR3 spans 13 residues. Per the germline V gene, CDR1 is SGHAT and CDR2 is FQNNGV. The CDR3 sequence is CASRAGGSYEQYF. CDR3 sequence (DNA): TGTGCCTCCCGAGCGGGAGGGTCCTACGAGCAGTACTTC.

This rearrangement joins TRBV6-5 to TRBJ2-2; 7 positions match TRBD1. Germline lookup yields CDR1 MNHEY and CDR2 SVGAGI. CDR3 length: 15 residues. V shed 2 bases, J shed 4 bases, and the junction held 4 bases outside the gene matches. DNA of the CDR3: TGTGCCAGCAGTTACACGGCAGGGGGCACCGGGGAGCTGTTTTTT. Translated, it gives CASSYTAGGTGELFF.

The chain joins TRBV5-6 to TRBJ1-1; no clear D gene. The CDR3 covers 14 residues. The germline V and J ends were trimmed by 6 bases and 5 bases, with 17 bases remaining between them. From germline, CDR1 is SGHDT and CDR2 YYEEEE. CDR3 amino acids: CASKIQGSGTEAFF. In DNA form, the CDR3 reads TGTGCCAGCAAGATACAAGGTTCGGGGACTGAAGCTTTCTTT. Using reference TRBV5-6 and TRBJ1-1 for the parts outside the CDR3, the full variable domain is DAGVTQSPTHLIKTRGQQVTLRCSPKSGHDTVSWYQQALGQGPQFIFQYYEEEERQRGNFPDRFSGHQFPNYSSELNVNALLLGDSALYLCASKIQGSGTEAFFGQGTRLTVV.

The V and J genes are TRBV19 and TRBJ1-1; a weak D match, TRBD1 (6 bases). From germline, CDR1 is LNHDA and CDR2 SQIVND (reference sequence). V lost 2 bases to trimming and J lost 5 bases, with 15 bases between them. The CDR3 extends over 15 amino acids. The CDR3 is CASSIFSGAQTEAFF. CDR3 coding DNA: TGTGCCAGTAGTATATTCTCAGGGGCGCAGACTGAAGCTTTCTTT.

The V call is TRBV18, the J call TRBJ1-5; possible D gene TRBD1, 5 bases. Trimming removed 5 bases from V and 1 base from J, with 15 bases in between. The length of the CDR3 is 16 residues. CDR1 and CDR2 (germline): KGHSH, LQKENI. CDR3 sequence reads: CASSSQGSGSNQPQHF. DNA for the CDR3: TGTGCCAGCTCATCTCAGGGCTCAGGGAGCAATCAGCCCCAGCATTTT.